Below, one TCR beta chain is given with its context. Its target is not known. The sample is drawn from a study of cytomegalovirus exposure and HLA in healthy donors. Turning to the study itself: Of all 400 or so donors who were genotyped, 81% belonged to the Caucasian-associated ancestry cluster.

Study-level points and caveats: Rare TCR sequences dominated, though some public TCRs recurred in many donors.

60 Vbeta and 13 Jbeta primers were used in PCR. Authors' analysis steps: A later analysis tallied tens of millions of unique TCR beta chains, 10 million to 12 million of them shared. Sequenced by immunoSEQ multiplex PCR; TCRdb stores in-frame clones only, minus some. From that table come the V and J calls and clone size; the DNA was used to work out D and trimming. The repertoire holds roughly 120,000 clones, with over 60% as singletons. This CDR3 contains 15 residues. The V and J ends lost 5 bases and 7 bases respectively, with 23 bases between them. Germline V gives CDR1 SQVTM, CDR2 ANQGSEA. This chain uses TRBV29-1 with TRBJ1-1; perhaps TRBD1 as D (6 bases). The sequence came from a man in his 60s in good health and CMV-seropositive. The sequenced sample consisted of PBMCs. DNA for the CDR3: TGCAGCGTTTATATCAGGGACAAAGCTAGTATTGAAGCTTTCTTT. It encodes CSVYIRDKASIEAFF.